The 6 T cell receptor beta chains given below trace back to one sample, sequenced in a study of neurological immune-mediated disorders. TCRdb independently ran MiXCR on the 5' RACE reads; one entry per CDR3 protein. The sample includes tens of thousands of distinct CDR3 sequences, approximately 3.9% of them seen just once. The sample consisted of PBMCs. The origin of the receptors is a man between 60 and 75 years old with multiple sclerosis.

This clonotype was seen many times. V and J are TRBV5-1 and TRBJ2-7, with 10 bases lining up with TRBD2. The V gene's germline CDR1 is SGHRS and CDR2 YFSETQ. The CDR3 runs to 14 residues. V shed 0 bases, J shed 3 bases, and the junction held 0 bases outside the gene matches. CDR3 bases: TGCGCCAGCAGCTTGGAGCGGGGGGGCTACGAGCAGTACTTC. Amino acid sequence: CASSLERGGYEQYF. The entire variable domain, with the rest obtained from reference TRBV5-1 and TRBJ2-7, is as follows: KAGVTQTPRYLIKTRGQQVTLSCSPISGHRSVSWYQQTPGQGLQFLFEYFSETQRNKGNFPGRFSGRQFSNSRSEMNVSTLELGDSALYLCASSLERGGYEQYFGPGTRLTVT.

This clonotype has ten or more counts. The J gene is TRBJ1-1, the V gene TRBV4-1, with D possibly being TRBD1 (6 bases). The CDR3 runs to 16 residues. CDR1 and CDR2 (germline): MGHRA, YSYEKL. The V and J ends lost 0 bases and 1 base respectively, with 12 bases between them. The DNA of the CDR3 is TGCGCCAGCAGCCAAGATAGGGGGGTATCGAACACTGAAGCTTTCTTT. Amino acid sequence: CASSQDRGVSNTEAFF.

Many counts were recorded for this clonotype. The CDR3 DNA reads TGCGCCAGCCAGACTAGCGGGGGGCCTGATGAGCAGTTCTTC. It encodes CASQTSGGPDEQFF. The chain combines TRBV5-1 with TRBJ2-1; 13 bases align to TRBD2. The V gene end was trimmed by 7 bases and the J gene end by 8 bases; junction bases not matched to a gene: 6. The CDR3 loop spans 14 amino acids. From germline, CDR1 is SGHRS and CDR2 YFSETQ.

This clonotype was picked up many times. The chain employs TRBV20-1 and TRBJ2-1; tentative D call: TRBD2 (6 bases). The germline V gene encodes CDR1 DFQATT and CDR2 SNEGSKA (reference sequence). Between the trimmed V and J ends, which lost 4 bases and 10 bases, there was a span of 23 bases. This CDR3 comprises 15 residues. The CDR3 bases are TGCAGTGCTATTACCGTAACGGGGGTCATAGGCGAGCAGTTCTTC. Its translation is CSAITVTGVIGEQFF.

This clonotype has at least ten counts. CDR3: CASSQDLQGEQYF. The CDR3 DNA sequence: TGTGCCAGCAGCCAGGACCTCCAGGGCGAGCAGTACTTC. The genes are TRBV25-1 and TRBJ2-7; TRBD1 might be the D (5 bases). V was pared by 6 bases and J by 6 bases, with 15 bases between. Germline V gives CDR1 MGHDK, CDR2 SYGVNS. The length of the CDR3 is 13 residues.

In its sample, this clonotype was seen a few times. J is TRBJ1-4 and V is TRBV11-2; TRBD1 aligns across 7 bases. The CDR3 contains 14 residues. The J segment lost 3 bases and the V segment lost 5 bases, leaving 3 bases of the junction unmatched. Germline CDR1 SGHAT, CDR2 FQNNGV. CDR3 residues: CASSLTGANEKLFF. The CDR3 DNA follows: TGTGCCAGCAGCCTAACAGGGGCTAATGAAAAACTGTTTTTT.